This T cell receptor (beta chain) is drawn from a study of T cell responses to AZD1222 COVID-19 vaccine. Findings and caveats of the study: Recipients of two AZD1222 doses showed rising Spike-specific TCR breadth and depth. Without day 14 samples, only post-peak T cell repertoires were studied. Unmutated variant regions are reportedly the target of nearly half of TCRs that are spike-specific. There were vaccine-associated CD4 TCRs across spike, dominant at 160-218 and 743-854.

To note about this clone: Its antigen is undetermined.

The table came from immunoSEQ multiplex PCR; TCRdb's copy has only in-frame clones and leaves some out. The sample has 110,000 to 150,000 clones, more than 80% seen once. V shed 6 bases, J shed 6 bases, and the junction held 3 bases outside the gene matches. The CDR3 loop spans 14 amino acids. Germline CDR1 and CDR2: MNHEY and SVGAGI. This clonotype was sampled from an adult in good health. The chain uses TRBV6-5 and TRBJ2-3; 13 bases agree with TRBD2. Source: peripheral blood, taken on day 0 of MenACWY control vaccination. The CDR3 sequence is CASSTSGRDDTQYF. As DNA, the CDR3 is TGTGCCAGCAGCACTAGCGGGAGGGATGATACGCAGTATTTT.